Presented here are 24 T cell receptor beta chains from one specimen sequenced in a study of blood T cell repertoires in COVID-19. Some clones are missing from TCRdb's copy, which holds only in-frame ones; the method was immunoSEQ multiplex PCR. The sample yields 200,000 to 300,000 clones, 75% to 90% seen once. Material: peripheral blood. These receptors came from a middle-aged woman who had recovered from COVID-19.

The chain has TRBV20-1 and TRBJ2-5; 8 bases match TRBD2. The trim removed 3 bases at V and 1 base at J, leaving 7 bases unmatched. The germline V gene encodes CDR1 DFQATT and CDR2 SNEGSKA (reference sequence). The CDR3 totals 15 residues. The chain's CDR3 is CSASVAGGPQETQYF. The CDR3 bases are TGCAGTGCTAGTGTGGCGGGGGGTCCCCAAGAGACCCAGTACTTC.

Only one count was recorded for this clone. V is TRBV29-1 and J is TRBJ2-2; tentative D call: TRBD1 (6 bases). The germline V gene encodes CDR1 SQVTM and CDR2 ANQGSEA. The V and J ends lost 7 bases and 6 bases respectively, with 18 bases between them. The CDR3 runs to 14 residues. The CDR3 spells CSAGQAGDSGELFF. The CDR3, as DNA: TGCAGCGCTGGCCAGGCAGGGGATTCCGGGGAGCTGTTTTTT.

This chain links TRBV9 with TRBJ1-1; 9 bases fit TRBD1. This CDR3 has 15 amino acids. Germline V CDR1 and CDR2: SGDLS, YYNGEE. V trimming: 6 bases; J trimming: 4 bases; junction bases outside the gene matches: 10. The CDR3 region is CASTPTEDRGTEAFF. The CDR3 nucleotides read TGTGCCAGCACCCCAACGGAGGACAGGGGCACTGAAGCTTTCTTT.

The chain is built from TRBV5-1 and TRBJ2-5; TRBD1 is a possible D gene (5 bases). V was pared by 0 bases and J by 1 base, with 13 bases between. Germline V lookup: CDR1 SGHRS, CDR2 YFSETQ. The CDR3 consists of 16 residues. CDR3 sequence: CASSLGAQAFQETQYF. The CDR3 coding sequence is TGCGCCAGCAGCTTGGGGGCACAGGCTTTCCAAGAGACCCAGTACTTC.

The chain joins TRBV6-4 to TRBJ1-1; D is undetermined. V was trimmed by 3 bases and J by 5 bases, leaving 10 bases between them. Germline loops: CDR1 MRHNA, CDR2 SNTAGT. CDR3 length: 13 residues. The CDR3 coding sequence is TGTGCCAGCAGTGATTTACACGGGACTGAAGCTTTCTTT. Its translation is CASSDLHGTEAFF.

This chain links TRBV6-5 with TRBJ1-1; 7 bases map to TRBD1. The CDR3 totals 13 residues. CDR1 and CDR2 from the germline V gene are MNHEY and SVGAGI. With V trimmed by 0 bases and J by 8 bases, 3 bases remained unmatched. The CDR3 DNA reads TGTGCCAGCAGTTACTCAGGGGGCGCGGAAGCTTTCTTT. This codes for CASSYSGGAEAFF.

This clone counts as medium-sized. The rearrangement joins TRBV21-1 to TRBJ2-2; the table's D call, TRBD1, was not checked against the DNA. TRBV21-1 is assigned pseudogene status. This CDR3 spans 16 amino acids. The CDR3 sequence is CASRPNKTGNTGELFF. CDR3 coding DNA: TGTGCCAGCCGACCAAATAAGACAGGCAACACCGGGGAGCTGTTTTTT.

This chain uses TRBV30 with TRBJ1-4, with a tentative D call TRBD1 (5 bases). In germline, CDR1 is GTSNPN, CDR2 SVGIG (reference sequence). Trimming pared 3 bases from V and 7 bases from J, leaving 9 bases between. This CDR3 spans 12 amino acids. CDR3 nucleotides: TGTGCCTGGAGCCAGGGATTTGAAAAACTGTTTTTT. Translation gives CAWSQGFEKLFF.

The table lists this clone with a count of one. The rearrangement links TRBV9 to TRBJ1-1; D not resolved. Germline CDR1 is SGDLS and CDR2 is YYNGEE. This CDR3 contains 14 residues. Trimming took 3 bases from V and 4 from J, leaving 13 bases between them. CDR3 bases: TGTGCCAGCAGCGAGAGGGAGGTCCGCACTGAAGCTTTCTTT. Amino acids: CASSEREVRTEAFF.

The chain is built from TRBV7-2 and TRBJ2-7; D remains ambiguous. Germline CDR1 SGHTA, CDR2 FQGNSA. This CDR3 region has 14 residues. Between the trimmed V and J ends, which lost 5 bases and 0 bases, there was a span of 11 bases. The CDR3 coding sequence is TGTGCCAGCAGCCTAGACTGGAGCTCCTACGAGCAGTACTTC. Its translation: CASSLDWSSYEQYF.

The J gene is TRBJ1-1, the V gene TRBV24-1; tentatively, D is TRBD1 (6 bases). The CDR3 totals 14 residues. Germline V gives CDR1 KGHDR, CDR2 SFDVKD. The ends were cut back, 3 bases at V and 4 bases at J, with 11 bases in the middle. The DNA of the CDR3 is TGTGCCACCAGTGATCCAGGGGCTTTCACTGAAGCTTTCTTT. Translated: CATSDPGAFTEAFF.

The chain employs TRBV5-4 and TRBJ2-7; maybe TRBD1 (8 bases). The V gene's germline CDR1 is SGHNT and CDR2 YYREEE (reference sequence). The CDR3 is 15 residues long. The V end was cut by 3 bases, the J end by 3 bases, with 16 bases between. The CDR3 bases are TGTGCCAGCAGCTCACAGGGGGGGGGTCTCTACGAGCAGTACTTC. Translated: CASSSQGGGLYEQYF.

The chain employs TRBV27 and TRBJ2-3, with TRBD2 matching over 13 bases. Germline trimming cut 7 bases from V and 3 bases from J; bases unmatched to any gene: 7. The germline gives CDR1 MNHEY, CDR2 SMNVEV (reference sequence). The CDR3 spans 16 residues. The CDR3 nucleotides are TGTGCCAGCAACATACTAGCGGGGGGGCGGACAGATACGCAGTATTTT. It specifies CASNILAGGRTDTQYF.

The rearrangement links TRBV11-3 to TRBJ2-5, with 11 bases matching TRBD1. The V gene end was trimmed by 4 bases and the J gene end by 5 bases; junction bases not matched to a gene: 3. The germline V gene has CDR1 SGHNT and CDR2 YENEEA. The CDR3 runs to 14 residues. In DNA form, the CDR3 reads TGTGCCAGCAGCTCGGACAGGGGGCCTGAGACCCAGTACTTC. Its translation is CASSSDRGPETQYF.

The CDR3 spells CASSLVASGGLDEQFF. CDR3 bases: TGCGCCAGCAGCTTGGTAGCGAGCGGGGGGCTGGATGAGCAGTTCTTC. The chain has TRBV5-1 and TRBJ2-1; 9 nucleotides line up with TRBD2. This CDR3 has 16 residues. V lost 0 bases to trimming and J lost 8 bases; unmatched junction nucleotides: 9. Germline CDR1 reads SGHRS; CDR2 reads YFSETQ.

CDR3 region: CASSLKQGASYEQYF. CDR3 DNA: TGTGCCAGCAGCTTAAAGCAGGGGGCATCCTACGAGCAGTACTTC. V is TRBV13 and J is TRBJ2-7; TRBD1 agrees at 8 bases. The length of the CDR3 is 15 residues. The ends lost 2 bases at V and 1 base at J; junction bases unmatched: 4. Germline CDR1 PRHDT, CDR2 FYEKMQ (reference sequence).

This clone was counted only a few times. The J gene is TRBJ1-5, the V gene TRBV6-6; possible D gene TRBD1, 6 bases. The germline V and J ends were trimmed by 6 bases and 2 bases, with 11 bases remaining between them. The CDR3 contains 14 residues. The germline CDR1 and CDR2 sequences are MNHNY and SVGAGI (reference sequence). The CDR3 reads CASSLNRGNQPQHF. CDR3 bases: TGTGCCAGCAGCCTTAACAGGGGCAATCAGCCCCAGCATTTT.

V and J are TRBV28 and TRBJ1-2, with a possible D match to TRBD1 (6 bases). Germline V gene data show CDR1 as MDHEN and CDR2 as SYDVKM. Trimming took 4 bases from V and 0 from J, leaving 12 bases between them. CDR3 length equals 15 residues. CDR3 sequence: CASSSNREANYGYTF. The CDR3 DNA reads as TGTGCCAGCAGTTCAAACAGGGAAGCTAACTATGGCTACACCTTC.

The chain uses TRBV4-1 and TRBJ1-4; no clear D gene. The CDR3 covers 15 residues. The germline V gene encodes CDR1 MGHRA and CDR2 YSYEKL. V shed 0 bases and J shed 5 bases, with 10 bases lying between them. CDR3 sequence reads: CASSQDLAKNEKLFF. CDR3 coding DNA: TGCGCCAGCAGCCAAGATCTTGCTAAAAATGAAAAACTGTTTTTT.

This chain connects TRBV5-6 to TRBJ2-3, with unresolved D. CDR3 size: 13 residues. CDR1 is SGHDT, CDR2 YYEEEE, per germline. Trimming removed 7 bases from V and 0 bases from J, with 9 bases in between. CDR3 nucleotides: TGTGCCAGCCAACACTATAGCACAGATACGCAGTATTTT. It translates to CASQHYSTDTQYF. The whole variable domain, remainder taken from reference TRBV5-6 and TRBJ2-3, is DAGVTQSPTHLIKTRGQQVTLRCSPKSGHDTVSWYQQALGQGPQFIFQYYEEEERQRGNFPDRFSGHQFPNYSSELNVNALLLGDSALYLCASQHYSTDTQYFGPGTRLTVL.

The chain employs TRBV5-1 and TRBJ1-2; D might be TRBD1 (5 bases). Germline CDR1 and CDR2: SGHRS and YFSETQ. V was trimmed by 0 bases and J by 8 bases, leaving 14 bases between them. The CDR3 is made up of 14 amino acids. CDR3 nucleotides: TGCGCCAGCAGCTTGGTGGGGCTCCCCAGGGGCTACACCTTC. Protein: CASSLVGLPRGYTF.

This clone was counted a single time. The CDR3 loop reads CASSAKEAYF. CDR3 nucleotides: TGTGCCAGCAGCGCCAAAGAAGCGTACTTC. The chain joins TRBV5-5 to TRBJ2-7; D gene unclear. From germline, CDR1 is SGHKS and CDR2 YYEKEE (reference sequence). V dropped 4 bases and J dropped 12 bases, with 11 bases sitting between them. There are 10 residues in the CDR3.

The gene calls are TRBV5-4 and TRBJ2-7; no firm D call. The germline V and J ends were trimmed by 0 bases and 6 bases, with 10 bases remaining between them. The CDR3 has 13 amino acids. Germline values: CDR1 SGHNT, CDR2 YYREEE (reference sequence). As DNA, the CDR3 is TGTGCCAGCAGCTTGGGATATCCCGGCGAGCAGTACTTC. As protein: CASSLGYPGEQYF.

The gene calls are TRBV7-2 and TRBJ2-3, with D possibly being TRBD2 (6 bases). V shed 2 bases and J shed 2 bases, with 8 bases lying between them. This CDR3 comprises 14 residues. Germline CDR1 reads SGHTA; CDR2 reads FQGNSA. CDR3: CASSLLGLTDTQYF. DNA of the CDR3: TGTGCCAGCAGCTTACTGGGACTCACAGATACGCAGTATTTT.